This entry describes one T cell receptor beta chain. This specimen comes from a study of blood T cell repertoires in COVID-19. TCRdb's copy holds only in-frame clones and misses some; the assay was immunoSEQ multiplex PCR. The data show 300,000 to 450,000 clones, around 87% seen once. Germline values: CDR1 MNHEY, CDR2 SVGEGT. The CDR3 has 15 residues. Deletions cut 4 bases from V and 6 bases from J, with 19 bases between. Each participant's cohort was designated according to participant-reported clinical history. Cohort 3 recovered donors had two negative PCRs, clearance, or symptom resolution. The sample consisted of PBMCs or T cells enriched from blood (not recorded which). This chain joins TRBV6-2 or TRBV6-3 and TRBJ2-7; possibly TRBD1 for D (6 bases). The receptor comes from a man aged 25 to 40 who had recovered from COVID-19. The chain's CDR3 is CASSLLGQGTSEQYF. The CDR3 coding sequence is TGTGCCAGCAGTTTATTAGGGCAGGGGACCTCCGAGCAGTACTTC.